One and the same sample provided the 6 T cell receptor beta chains below, sequenced in a study of cytomegalovirus exposure and HLA in healthy donors listed by TCRdb under 2017. Library method: the immunoSEQ multiplex PCR assay. For the multiplex PCR, a mixture combining 60 forward primers for TCR Vbeta segments and 13 reverse primers for TCR Jbeta segments was used. Sourced from immuneACCESS, this table was stored by TCRdb with only in-frame sequences that have V and J called. A share of the clones is absent; for the studies checked, an unresolved V gene accounts for under half, and the remainder has no known explanation. A total of some 150,000 clones appear in this sample, around 72% of them only once. The ten largest clones add up to 4.2% of the sample. Input material: PBMCs. The receptors were gathered from a man aged 45 to 65 in good health and CMV-seropositive.

This chain uses TRBV6-1 with TRBJ1-2; D is unclear. Trimming removed 8 bases from V and 8 bases from J, with 12 bases in between. From germline, CDR1 is MNHNS and CDR2 SASEGT. CDR3 length: 11 amino acids. The CDR3 sequence: CASSRVVGYTF. CDR3 sequence (DNA): TGTGCCAGCTCGCGGGTTGTGGGCTACACCTTC.

This clone was seen just once. The CDR3 here is CASSKGKQRDRQWHMNTEAFF. Written as DNA, the CDR3 is TGTGCCAGCAGCAAAGGAAAGCAGAGGGACAGGCAGTGGCACATGAACACTGAAGCTTTCTTT. This chain uses TRBV21-1 with TRBJ1-1; the table names TRBD1, a call not compared with the DNA. TRBV21-1 is listed as a pseudogene. The CDR3 loop spans 21 amino acids.

This chain uses TRBV7-8 with TRBJ2-1, with TRBD2 matching 7 bases. In germline, CDR1 is SGHVS, CDR2 FQNEAQ. CDR3 length equals 14 residues. The junction had 6 bases not matched to a gene; V was cut back by 3 bases and J by 7 bases. CDR3 sequence: CASSFQRESNEQFF. In nucleotides, the CDR3 is TGTGCCAGCAGCTTCCAGCGGGAATCGAATGAGCAGTTCTTC.

A note on this clone: Sequence at one end of the junction differs from germline and may be a read error. This chain uses TRBV7-9 with TRBJ2-1, with 10 nucleotides matching TRBD2. Per germline, CDR1 SEHNR and CDR2 FQNEAQ (reference sequence). The CDR3 loop spans 15 amino acids. CDR3 sequence reads: CSSSPLAGARNEQFF. The CDR3 region has the DNA TGTTCCAGCAGCCCTCTAGCGGGAGCGCGAAATGAGCAGTTCTTC. Together with reference TRBV7-9 and TRBJ2-1, the CDR3 gives the full variable domain: DTGVSQNPRHKITKRGQNVTFRCDPISEHNRLYWYRQTLGQGPEFLTYFQNEAQLEKSRLLSDRFSAERPKGSFSTLEIQRTEQGDSAMYLCSSSPLAGARNEQFFGPGTRLTVL.

This chain connects TRBV27 to TRBJ1-5; D not certain. The germline CDR1 and CDR2 sequences are MNHEY and SMNVEV (reference sequence). The CDR3 contains 17 residues. V dropped 0 bases and J dropped 3 bases, with 15 bases sitting between them. CDR3 coding DNA: TGTGCCAGCAGTTTATCGTCGGCAGGTAGTTTCAATCAGCCCCAGCATTTT. Amino acid sequence: CASSLSSAGSFNQPQHF.

CDR3 in amino acids: CASSLEGQNNSPLHF. DNA for the CDR3: TGCGCCAGCAGCTTGGAGGGACAGAATAATTCACCCCTCCACTTT. The chain couples TRBV5-1 to TRBJ1-6, with 7 positions matching TRBD1. The germline V gene has CDR1 SGHRS and CDR2 YFSETQ. With 0 bases clipped from V and 5 bases from J, the junction kept 2 bases outside the gene matches. The CDR3 contains 15 residues.